Below, 14 T cell receptor beta chains from the same sample are listed, as sequenced in a study of regulatory T cells in long-lasting Graves disease. Researchers made TCR beta libraries by using iRepertoire HTBI primers and running Arm-PCR on CDR3 regions. TCRdb itself ran the multiplex PCR reads through MiXCR, one entry per CDR3 protein. The sample lists over 300,000 distinct CDR3 sequences, around a fifth seen once, with 25% to 30% in the top ten. The time point here: persistent/refractory GD, antithyroid drugs over 5 years with positive TRAb. Generation of the TCR library employed RNA extracted from PBMCs. The sample consisted of peripheral blood mononuclear cells (PBMCs), taken when the disease was refractory, from a patient treated with antithyroid drugs. These receptors came from a female donor with Graves disease.

This clonotype was observed many times. The rearrangement links TRBV11-2 to TRBJ2-7, with D perhaps matching TRBD1 (6 bases). This CDR3 contains 13 residues. Germline CDR1 reads SGHAT; CDR2 reads FQNNGV. Trimming stripped 3 bases from V and 3 bases from J, with 9 bases between. The CDR3 sequence is CASSFGTFYEQYF. DNA for the CDR3: TGTGCCAGCAGCTTCGGGACATTCTACGAGCAGTACTTC.

This clonotype was seen repeatedly, ten times or more. V gene TRBV27 combines with J gene TRBJ1-1; the D is unclear. Trimming shortened V by 1 base and J by 3 bases, and 6 bases separated the two germline ends. Germline V gene sequence: CDR1 MNHEY, CDR2 SMNVEV (reference sequence). The CDR3 is 13 residues long. The CDR3 DNA is TGTGCCAGCAGTTTATTGTCATACACTGAAGCTTTCTTT. It codes for CASSLLSYTEAFF.

The chain combines TRBV18 with TRBJ1-2, with no clear D. The V and J ends lost 3 bases and 5 bases respectively, with 7 bases between them. From germline, CDR1 is KGHSH and CDR2 LQKENI. The CDR3 extends over 12 amino acids. The CDR3 sequence: CASSPTEYGYTF. CDR3 nucleotide sequence: TGTGCCAGCTCACCGACTGAGTATGGCTACACCTTC.

This clonotype was picked up many times. CDR3: CASSPIQTYEQYF. In nucleotides, the CDR3 is TGTGCCAGCAGCCCGATCCAGACTTACGAGCAGTACTTC. This chain uses TRBV28 with TRBJ2-7; D gene unclear. The CDR3 runs to 13 residues. Germline CDR1 is MDHEN and CDR2 is SYDVKM. The ends were cut back, 6 bases at V and 4 bases at J, with 13 bases in the middle.

This clonotype was observed a few times. The chain carries TRBV5-1 and TRBJ2-2; 7 nucleotides agree with TRBD1. This CDR3 comprises 16 residues. J was trimmed by 2 bases and V by 2 bases; bases with no gene match: 6. Per germline, CDR1 SGHRS and CDR2 YFSETQ. CDR3 residues: CASSFGQALNTGELFF. Written as DNA, the CDR3 is TGCGCCAGCAGCTTTGGACAGGCGCTAAACACCGGGGAGCTGTTTTTT.

The chain employs TRBV30 and TRBJ2-3; D unresolved. The CDR3 consists of 13 residues. Germline V gene data show CDR1 as GTSNPN and CDR2 as SVGIG (reference sequence). Deletions cut 0 bases from V and 5 bases from J, with 9 bases between. In DNA, the CDR3 is TGTGCCTGGAGTGTAGATCGGCGAGATACGCAGTATTTT. Residues: CAWSVDRRDTQYF.

This clonotype showed up just a few times. V gene TRBV6-1 combines with J gene TRBJ2-7, with 8 bases fitting TRBD1. Germline V gene sequence: CDR1 MNHNS, CDR2 SASEGT. CDR3 length: 15 amino acids. Trimming at V came to 7 bases and at J to 7 bases, leaving 15 bases not matched to a gene. CDR3 in DNA: TGTGCCAGCACGAGCCGGACAGGGTCCCTCTCGGAGCAGTACTTC. As protein: CASTSRTGSLSEQYF.

This clonotype was recorded at least ten times. V is TRBV12-3 or TRBV12-4 and J is TRBJ2-7, with D possibly matching TRBD1 (5 bases). V gave up 5 bases and J gave up 7 bases, with 15 bases separating them. The length of the CDR3 is 13 residues. As DNA, the CDR3 is TGTGCCAGCAGTCGGCAGGGCCTTGAGGAGCAGTACTTC. Translation: CASSRQGLEEQYF.

In its sample, this clonotype was seen many times. The rearrangement joins TRBV7-9 to TRBJ2-7, with unresolved D. Trimming left V 6 bases short and J 0 bases short, with 6 bases between. Germline V gene lookup returns CDR1 SEHNR and CDR2 FQNEAQ (reference sequence). The CDR3 is made up of 12 amino acids. The CDR3 DNA sequence: TGTGCCAGCAGTTTGGGCTCCTACGAGCAGTACTTC. This translates into CASSLGSYEQYF.

This clonotype was counted only a few times. The chain combines TRBV6-1 with TRBJ2-2, with 10 positions matching TRBD1. V gave up 7 bases and J gave up 7 bases; unmatched junction bases: 9. The CDR3 has 15 amino acids. Germline V gives CDR1 MNHNS, CDR2 SASEGT. The CDR3 coding sequence is TGTGCCAGCACTAAAGGACAGGGGGAAAGCGGGGAGCTGTTTTTT. Amino acid sequence: CASTKGQGESGELFF.

This clonotype has at least ten counts. The rearrangement uses TRBV7-9 and TRBJ1-1, with 10 positions matching TRBD1. V dropped 5 bases and J dropped 3; count of bases not matched to a gene: 6. Looked up from germline, CDR1 is SEHNR and CDR2 is FQNEAQ (reference sequence). The CDR3 extends over 15 amino acids. This CDR3 reads CASSEGTGVHTEAFF. CDR3 nucleotides: TGTGCCAGCAGCGAAGGGACAGGGGTCCACACTGAAGCTTTCTTT.

This clonotype occurred once. Possible read error: a much larger clone is one base away. This is likely a read error, given that the CDR3 carries no conserved phenylalanine or tryptophan at its end. The chain couples TRBV28 to TRBJ2-5; TRBD2 matches at 14 bases. Germline values: CDR1 MDHEN, CDR2 SYDVKM. V was pared by 6 bases and J by 3 bases, with 15 bases of the junction left unmatched. This CDR3 is built from 19 residues. CDR3 nucleotides: TGTGCCAGCAGCTCCTTAGCCAGGGGACTAGCGGGAGACGAAGAGACCCAGTACCTC. This sequence encodes CASSSLARGLAGDEETQYL.

This clonotype was seen ten or more times. The gene calls are TRBV24-1 and TRBJ1-4; 7 nucleotides match TRBD1. Per germline, CDR1 KGHDR and CDR2 SFDVKD. Trimming cost V 4 bases and J 2 bases; bases outside gene matches: 9. The CDR3 covers 17 residues. The CDR3 coding sequence is TGTGCCACCAGTGACCCCGGGACAGACTGGACTAATGAAAAACTGTTTTTT. Translated, it gives CATSDPGTDWTNEKLFF.

This clonotype was recorded many times. Here the CDR3 reads CASSDGTYFQPQHF. The CDR3 DNA is TGTGCCAGCTCGGATGGGACCTACTTTCAGCCCCAGCATTTT. V is TRBV18 and J is TRBJ1-5, with a weak D call TRBD1 (5 bases). Germline-derived CDR1 and CDR2 are KGHSH and LQKENI. Trimming took off 6 bases at V and 6 bases at J, with 15 bases between the two ends. The CDR3 runs to 14 residues.